This T cell receptor (beta chain) was sequenced for a study of molecular identifiers for immune sequencing clone quantification. Regarding the study as a whole: Spike-in Jurkat TCR RNA from a single cell reportedly registered among approximately 1.1 million naive cells.

This clonotype was recorded once. No antigen is known for it. A read error may be the cause here, since a much bigger clone is one base away. The CDR3 totals 12 residues. From the PCR reads, TCRdb called clonotypes with MiXCR, one entry per CDR3 protein. This sample has about 510,000 distinct CDR3 sequences, with 20% to 25% found just once. The chain links TRBV12-3 or TRBV12-4 to TRBJ2-3; D is unresolved. The sequencing sample was made of naive CD8+ T cells from blood, with Jurkat cell RNA spiked in. Subset described: FACS-sorted CD8+CD4-CCR7+CD45RA+ naive T cells. This TCR was sampled from a human donor in good health. Some libraries in this study had Jurkat cell RNA spiked in. The CDR3 protein is CTSSISADTQYF. In nucleotides, the CDR3 is TGTACCAGCAGCATTTCGGCAGATACGCAGTATTTT.